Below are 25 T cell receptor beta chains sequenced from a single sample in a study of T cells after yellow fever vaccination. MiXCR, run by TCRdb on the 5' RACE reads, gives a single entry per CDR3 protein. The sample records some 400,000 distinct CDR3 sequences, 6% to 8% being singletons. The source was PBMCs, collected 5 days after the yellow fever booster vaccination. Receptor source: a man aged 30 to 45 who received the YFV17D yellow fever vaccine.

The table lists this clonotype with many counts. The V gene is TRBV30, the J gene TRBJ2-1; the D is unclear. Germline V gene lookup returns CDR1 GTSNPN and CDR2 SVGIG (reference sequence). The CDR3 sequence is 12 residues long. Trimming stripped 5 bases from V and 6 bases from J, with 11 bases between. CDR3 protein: CAWQYLGNEQFF. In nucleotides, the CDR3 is TGTGCCTGGCAATACCTAGGCAATGAGCAGTTCTTC.

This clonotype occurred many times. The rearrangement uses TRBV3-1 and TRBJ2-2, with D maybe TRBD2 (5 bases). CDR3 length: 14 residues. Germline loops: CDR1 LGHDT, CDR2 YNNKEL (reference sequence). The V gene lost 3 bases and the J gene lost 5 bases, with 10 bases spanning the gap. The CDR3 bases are TGTGCCAGCAGCCAGTTAGCGAGAACCGGGGAGCTGTTTTTT. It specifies CASSQLARTGELFF.

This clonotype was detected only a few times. The DNA for the CDR3 is TGCGCCAGCAGCCTCACCGGGACCCAAAGTCGAAGTGAGCAGTTCTTC. Translating gives CASSLTGTQSRSEQFF. The rearrangement uses TRBV5-1 and TRBJ2-1; D assignment may be TRBD1 or TRBD2 (5 bases each). This CDR3 has 16 amino acids. Germline-derived CDR1 and CDR2 are SGHRS and YFSETQ. V was shortened by 4 bases and J by 9 bases, with 23 bases between the two germline ends.

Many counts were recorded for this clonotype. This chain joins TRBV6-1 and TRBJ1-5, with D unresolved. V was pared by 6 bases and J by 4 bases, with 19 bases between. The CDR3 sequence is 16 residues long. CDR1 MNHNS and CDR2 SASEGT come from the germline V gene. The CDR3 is CASSHTMGLGNQPQHF. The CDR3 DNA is TGTGCCAGCAGCCACACCATGGGCCTAGGGAATCAGCCCCAGCATTTT.

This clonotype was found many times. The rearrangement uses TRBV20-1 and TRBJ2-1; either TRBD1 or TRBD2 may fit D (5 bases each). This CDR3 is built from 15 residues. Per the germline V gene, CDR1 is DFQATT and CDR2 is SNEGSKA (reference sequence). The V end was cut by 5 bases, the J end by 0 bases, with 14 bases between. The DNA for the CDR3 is TGCAGTGCTCCCGGGACGGCACCCTCCTACAATGAGCAGTTCTTC. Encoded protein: CSAPGTAPSYNEQFF.

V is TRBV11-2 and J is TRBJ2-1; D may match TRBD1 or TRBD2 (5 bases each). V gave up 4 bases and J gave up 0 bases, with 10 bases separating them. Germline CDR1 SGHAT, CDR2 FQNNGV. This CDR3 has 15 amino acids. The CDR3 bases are TGTGCCAGCAGCTCAGGGAGTGGCTCCTACAATGAGCAGTTCTTC. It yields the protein CASSSGSGSYNEQFF.

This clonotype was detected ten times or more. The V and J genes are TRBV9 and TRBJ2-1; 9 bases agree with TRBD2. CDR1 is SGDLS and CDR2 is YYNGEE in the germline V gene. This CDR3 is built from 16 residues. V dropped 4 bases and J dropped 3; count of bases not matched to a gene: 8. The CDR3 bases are TGTGCCAGCAGCCTTAGCGGGGGCCCCCTCTACAATGAGCAGTTCTTC. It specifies CASSLSGGPLYNEQFF.

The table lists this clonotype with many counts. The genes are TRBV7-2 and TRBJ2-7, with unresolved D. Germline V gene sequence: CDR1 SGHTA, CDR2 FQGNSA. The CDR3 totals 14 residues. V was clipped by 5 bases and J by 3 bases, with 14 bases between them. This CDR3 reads CASSPPDLLYEQYF. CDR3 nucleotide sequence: TGTGCCAGCAGCCCCCCTGACCTTCTCTACGAGCAGTACTTC. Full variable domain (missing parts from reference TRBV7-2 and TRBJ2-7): GAGVSQSPSNKVTEKGKDVELRCDPISGHTALYWYRQSLGQGLEFLIYFQGNSAPDKSGLPSDRFSAERTGGSVSTLTIQRTQQEDSAVYLCASSPPDLLYEQYFGPGTRLTVT.

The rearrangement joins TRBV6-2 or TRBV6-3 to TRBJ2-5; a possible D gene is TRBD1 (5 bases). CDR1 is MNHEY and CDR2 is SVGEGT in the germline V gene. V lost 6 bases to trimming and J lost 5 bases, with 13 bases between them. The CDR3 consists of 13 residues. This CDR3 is CASRQAAGETQYF. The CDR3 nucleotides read TGTGCCAGCAGACAGGCAGCCGGGGAGACCCAGTACTTC.

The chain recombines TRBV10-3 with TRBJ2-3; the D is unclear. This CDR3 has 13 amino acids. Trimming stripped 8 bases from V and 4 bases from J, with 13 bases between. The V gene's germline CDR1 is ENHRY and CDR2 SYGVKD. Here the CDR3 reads CAIWAVTPDTQYF. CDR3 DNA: TGTGCCATCTGGGCGGTAACCCCAGATACGCAGTATTTT.

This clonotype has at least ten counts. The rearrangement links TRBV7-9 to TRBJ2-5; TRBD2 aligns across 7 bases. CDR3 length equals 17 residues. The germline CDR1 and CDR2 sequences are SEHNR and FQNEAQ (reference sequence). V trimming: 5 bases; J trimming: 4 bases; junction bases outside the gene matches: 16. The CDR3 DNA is TGTGCCAGCAGCACCCCAAAGCGGGAATGGGGGGGAGAGACCCAGTACTTC. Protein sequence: CASSTPKREWGGETQYF.

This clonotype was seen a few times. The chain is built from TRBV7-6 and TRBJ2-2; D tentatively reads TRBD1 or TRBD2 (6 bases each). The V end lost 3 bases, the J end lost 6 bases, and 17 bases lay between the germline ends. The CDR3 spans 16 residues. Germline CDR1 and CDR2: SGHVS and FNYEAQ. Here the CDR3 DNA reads TGTGCCAGCAGCTTCGGGGGCCGGGGGAGGCCCGGGGAGCTGTTTTTT. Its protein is CASSFGGRGRPGELFF.

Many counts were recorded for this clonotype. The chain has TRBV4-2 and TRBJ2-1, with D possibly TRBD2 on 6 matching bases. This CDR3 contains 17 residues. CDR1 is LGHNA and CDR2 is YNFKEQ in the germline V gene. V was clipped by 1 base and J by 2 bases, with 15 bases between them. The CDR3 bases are TGTGCCAGCAGCCAAGTTTCGGTCGGAGGGCCCTACAATGAGCAGTTCTTC. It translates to CASSQVSVGGPYNEQFF.

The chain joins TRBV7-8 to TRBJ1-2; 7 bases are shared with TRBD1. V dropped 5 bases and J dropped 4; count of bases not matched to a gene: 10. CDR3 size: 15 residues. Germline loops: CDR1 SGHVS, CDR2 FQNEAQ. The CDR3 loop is CASSVRDSGLYGYTF. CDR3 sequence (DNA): TGTGCCAGCAGCGTCCGGGACAGCGGCCTCTATGGCTACACCTTC.

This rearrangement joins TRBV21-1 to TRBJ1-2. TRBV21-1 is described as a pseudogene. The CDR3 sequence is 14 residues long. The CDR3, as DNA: TGTGCCAGCAGCAAGGGGTGGGCTTCTACGGGCTACACCTTC. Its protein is CASSKGWASTGYTF.

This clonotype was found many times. The CDR3 DNA reads as TGTGCCAGCAGTGAGAACTCTGGAAACACCATATATTTT. Amino acids: CASSENSGNTIYF. V and J are TRBV12-3 or TRBV12-4 and TRBJ1-3; D is undetermined. Trimming removed 5 bases at V and 0 bases at J, with 5 bases between. This CDR3 region has 13 residues.

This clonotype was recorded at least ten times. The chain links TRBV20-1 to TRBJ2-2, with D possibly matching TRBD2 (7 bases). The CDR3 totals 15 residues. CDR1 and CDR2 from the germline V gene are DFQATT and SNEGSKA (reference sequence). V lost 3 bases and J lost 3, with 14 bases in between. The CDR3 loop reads CSASESGGYTGELFF. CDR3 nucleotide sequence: TGCAGTGCTAGCGAGTCGGGGGGCTACACCGGGGAGCTGTTTTTT.

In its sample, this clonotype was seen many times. This chain's CDR3 is CSVGAGTNEQFF. The CDR3 DNA reads TGCAGCGTTGGGGCCGGGACCAATGAGCAGTTCTTC. The chain recombines TRBV29-1 with TRBJ2-1, with D perhaps matching TRBD1 or TRBD2 (5 bases each). Germline V gene data show CDR1 as SQVTM and CDR2 as ANQGSEA. The CDR3 runs to 12 residues. The germline V and J ends were trimmed by 4 bases and 6 bases, with 10 bases remaining between them.

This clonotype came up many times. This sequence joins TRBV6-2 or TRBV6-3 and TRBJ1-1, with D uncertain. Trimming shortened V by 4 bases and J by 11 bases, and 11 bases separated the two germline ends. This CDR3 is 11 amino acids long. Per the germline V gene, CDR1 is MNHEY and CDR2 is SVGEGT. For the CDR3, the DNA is TGTGCCAGCAGTTCCTTCTGGGCGGCTTTCTTT. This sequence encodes CASSSFWAAFF.

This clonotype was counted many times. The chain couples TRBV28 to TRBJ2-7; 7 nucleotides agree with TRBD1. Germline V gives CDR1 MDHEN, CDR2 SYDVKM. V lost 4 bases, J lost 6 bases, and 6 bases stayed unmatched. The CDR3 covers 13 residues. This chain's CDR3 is CASSSQGKGEQYF. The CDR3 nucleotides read TGTGCCAGCAGTTCACAGGGGAAGGGCGAGCAGTACTTC. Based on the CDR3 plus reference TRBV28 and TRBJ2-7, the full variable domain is DVKVTQSSRYLVKRTGEKVFLECVQDMDHENMFWYRQDPGLGLRLIYFSYDVKMKEKGDIPEGYSVSREKKERFSLILESASTNQTSMYLCASSSQGKGEQYFGPGTRLTVT.

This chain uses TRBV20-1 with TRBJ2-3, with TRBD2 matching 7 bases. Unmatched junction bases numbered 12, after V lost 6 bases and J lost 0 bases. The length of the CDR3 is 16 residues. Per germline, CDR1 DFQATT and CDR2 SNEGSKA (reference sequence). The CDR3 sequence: CSADRDGGYSTDTQYF. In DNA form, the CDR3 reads TGCAGTGCCGATAGGGACGGGGGGTATAGCACAGATACGCAGTATTTT.

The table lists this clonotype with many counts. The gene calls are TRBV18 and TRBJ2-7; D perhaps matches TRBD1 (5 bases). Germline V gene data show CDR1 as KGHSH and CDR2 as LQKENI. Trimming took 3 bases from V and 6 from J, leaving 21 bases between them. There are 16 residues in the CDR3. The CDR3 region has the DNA TGTGCCAGCTCACCGGAACGAGACAGCGATTTTGTCGAGCAGTACTTC. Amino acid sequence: CASSPERDSDFVEQYF.

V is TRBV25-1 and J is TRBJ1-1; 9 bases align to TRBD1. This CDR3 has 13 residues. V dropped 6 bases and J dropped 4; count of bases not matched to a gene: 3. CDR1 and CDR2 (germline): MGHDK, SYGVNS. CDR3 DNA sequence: TGTGCCAGCAGGGGACAGGGATCCACTGAAGCTTTCTTT. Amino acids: CASRGQGSTEAFF.

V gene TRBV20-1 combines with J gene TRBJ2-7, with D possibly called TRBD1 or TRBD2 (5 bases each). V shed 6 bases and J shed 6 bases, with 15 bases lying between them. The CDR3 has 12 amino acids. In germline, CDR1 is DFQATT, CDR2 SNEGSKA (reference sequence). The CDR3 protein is CSAVLRGVEQYF. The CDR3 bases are TGCAGTGCCGTCCTCCGGGGCGTCGAGCAGTACTTC.

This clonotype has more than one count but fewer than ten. The CDR3 is CSATIDRGRTDTQYF. CDR3 DNA sequence: TGCAGTGCCACAATAGACAGGGGAAGGACAGATACGCAGTATTTT. The chain has TRBV20-1 and TRBJ2-3; 8 bases align to TRBD1. This CDR3 is built from 15 residues. CDR1 DFQATT and CDR2 SNEGSKA come from the germline V gene (reference sequence). J lost 3 bases, V lost 6 bases, and 11 bases had no gene match.